This passage covers 18 T cell receptor beta chains from one sample sequenced in a study of shared clonotypes between healthy human individuals. Method: immunoSEQ multiplex PCR; TCRdb's copy keeps in-frame clones and lacks some. The sample lists some 2,500,000 clones; 90% to 95% were seen once. The specimen was naive CD4+ T cells from PBMCs. Subset defined: CD45RA+ positively selected. The receptor source for this set is a man younger than 30 in good health. Some clones in this sample may be carry-over from other donors' samples.

This clone showed up just a few times. The chain links TRBV28 to TRBJ2-2; TRBD1 matches 9 bases. J was trimmed by 3 bases and V by 10 bases; bases with no gene match: 3. Germline V gene data show CDR1 as MDHEN and CDR2 as SYDVKM. The CDR3 runs to 13 residues. The CDR3 protein is CATRDRDTGELFF. For the CDR3, the DNA is TGTGCCACCCGGGACAGGGACACCGGGGAGCTGTTTTTT.

J is TRBJ2-5 and V is TRBV18, with 8 bases matching TRBD1. The J call may be in error: the DNA end matches TRBJ2-7 better. CDR3 size: 14 residues. In germline, CDR1 is KGHSH, CDR2 LQKENI. CDR3 amino acids: CASSHRGNPYEQYF. In DNA, the CDR3 is TGTGCCAGCTCACACAGGGGGAACCCCTACGAGCAGTACTTC.

This clone was seen more than once but under ten times. The genes are TRBV30 and TRBJ1-2, with D uncertain. Germline V gives CDR1 GTSNPN, CDR2 SVGIG (reference sequence). Between the trimmed V and J ends, which lost 3 bases and 8 bases, there was a span of 10 bases. This CDR3 has 11 amino acids. In DNA, the CDR3 is TGTGCCTGGAGCCCTACAGTCGGCTACACCTTC. Protein sequence: CAWSPTVGYTF.

The chain uses TRBV28 and TRBJ2-1; TRBD2 matches at 12 bases. The J segment lost 6 bases and the V segment lost 2 bases, leaving 5 bases of the junction unmatched. The germline V gene has CDR1 MDHEN and CDR2 SYDVKM. There are 16 residues in the CDR3. The CDR3 region is CASSLLAGGMSNEQFF. The CDR3 nucleotides read TGTGCCAGCAGTTTACTAGCGGGAGGGATGAGCAATGAGCAGTTCTTC.

The chain links TRBV4-2 to TRBJ1-4; 7 bases agree with TRBD1. The CDR3 is 16 amino acids. From germline, CDR1 is LGHNA and CDR2 YNFKEQ. After removal of 4 bases from V and 5 bases from J, the junction contained 10 bases not matched to a gene. CDR3 bases: TGTGCCAGCAGCCGAGGGACAGCAAATCCGAATGAAAAACTGTTTTTT. Amino acid sequence: CASSRGTANPNEKLFF.

V is TRBV28 and J is TRBJ2-1; the match to TRBD2 covers 7 bases. CDR1 MDHEN and CDR2 SYDVKM come from the germline V gene. V lost 5 bases to trimming and J lost 0 bases; unmatched junction nucleotides: 7. There are 16 residues in the CDR3. Written as DNA, the CDR3 is TGTGCCAGCAGTGCCTTCCTAGCGGACTCCTACAATGAGCAGTTCTTC. Encoded protein: CASSAFLADSYNEQFF. Together with reference TRBV28 and TRBJ2-1, the CDR3 gives the full variable domain: DVKVTQSSRYLVKRTGEKVFLECVQDMDHENMFWYRQDPGLGLRLIYFSYDVKMKEKGDIPEGYSVSREKKERFSLILESASTNQTSMYLCASSAFLADSYNEQFFGPGTRLTVL.

The genes are TRBV5-4 and TRBJ2-7, with TRBD2 identical over 9 bases. The CDR3 extends over 17 amino acids. CDR1 is SGHNT, CDR2 YYREEE, per germline (reference sequence). Trimming took 0 bases from V and 0 from J; bases not matched to a gene: 7. The chain's CDR3 is CASSLGPSGVSSYEQYF. DNA of the CDR3: TGTGCCAGCAGCTTGGGTCCTAGCGGGGTGAGCTCCTACGAGCAGTACTTC.

This chain uses TRBV6-1 with TRBJ2-1; the D is unclear. V was trimmed by 5 bases and J by 7 bases, leaving 15 bases between them. Germline V gene data show CDR1 as MNHNS and CDR2 as SASEGT. This CDR3 spans 14 amino acids. The CDR3 DNA sequence: TGTGCCAGCAGTAGCCCGGACGGGTGGAATGAGCAGTTCTTC. The encoded protein is CASSSPDGWNEQFF.

This clone has only one observation. The chain is built from TRBV5-4 and TRBJ2-5; 9 bases agree with TRBD2. Trimming removed 0 bases from V and 1 base from J; junction bases left unmatched: 4. CDR1 is SGHNT, CDR2 YYREEE, per germline (reference sequence). The CDR3 has 16 amino acids. CDR3 sequence: CASSLEASGAQETQYF. The CDR3 DNA sequence: TGTGCCAGCAGCTTGGAGGCTAGCGGGGCCCAAGAGACCCAGTACTTC.

The V call is TRBV28, the J call TRBJ1-1; 8 bases line up with TRBD1. Germline assignment: CDR1 MDHEN and CDR2 SYDVKM. The CDR3 runs 16 residues. The trim removed 5 bases at V and 3 bases at J, leaving 11 bases unmatched. The chain's CDR3 is CASSPSPGQGHTEAFF. CDR3 bases: TGTGCCAGCAGTCCCTCCCCAGGACAGGGACACACTGAAGCTTTCTTT.

The chain is built from TRBV19 and TRBJ1-1; 9 bases fit TRBD1. V trimming: 5 bases; J trimming: 4 bases; junction bases outside the gene matches: 8. The CDR3 consists of 15 residues. Germline V gives CDR1 LNHDA, CDR2 SQIVND (reference sequence). The CDR3 reads CASSSWGQGGTEAFF. CDR3 nucleotides: TGTGCCAGTAGTTCGTGGGGACAGGGAGGCACTGAAGCTTTCTTT.

A note on this clone: This same CDR3 is encoded by further DNA sequences in the sample. The chain's CDR3 is CASSLGTAYEQYF. DNA of the CDR3: TGTGCCAGCAGCTTAGGGACAGCCTACGAGCAGTACTTC. V gene TRBV7-9 combines with J gene TRBJ2-7; the D gene is possibly TRBD1 (6 bases). In germline, CDR1 is SEHNR, CDR2 FQNEAQ (reference sequence). Trimming cost V 1 base and J 2 bases, with 6 bases left between them. The CDR3 totals 13 residues.

Details on this clone: The same CDR3 arises from other DNA sequences in this sample as well. CDR3 in DNA: TGTGCCAGCAGCTTGGGGACACCCTACGAGCAGTACTTC. Translating it yields CASSLGTPYEQYF. The V gene is TRBV5-6, the J gene TRBJ2-7; D is possibly TRBD1 (5 bases). The CDR3 is 13 residues long. Germline loops: CDR1 SGHDT, CDR2 YYEEEE. The V and J ends lost 0 bases and 2 bases respectively, with 6 bases between them.

CDR3 sequence reads: CASSEAFLGVFTGELFF. DNA for the CDR3: TGTGCCAGCAGTGAAGCCTTTCTGGGGGTGTTTACCGGGGAGCTGTTTTTT. The V gene is TRBV6-1, the J gene TRBJ2-2, with D possibly called TRBD1 or TRBD2 (5 bases each). The CDR3 runs 17 residues. The germline V gene encodes CDR1 MNHNS and CDR2 SASEGT. Deletions cut 0 bases from V and 5 bases from J, with 16 bases between.

V usage is TRBV6-5 and J usage is TRBJ2-7; 7 bases line up with TRBD1. Germline assignment: CDR1 MNHEY and CDR2 SVGAGI. The V gene end was trimmed by 4 bases and the J gene end by 2 bases; junction bases not matched to a gene: 8. The CDR3 consists of 15 residues. CDR3 DNA sequence: TGTGCCAGCAGTTCGTCACAGGGGATTACCTACGAGCAGTACTTC. Amino acids: CASSSSQGITYEQYF.

The rearrangement uses TRBV5-1 and TRBJ2-1, with 16 bases that match TRBD2. The ends lost 5 bases at V and 7 bases at J; junction bases unmatched: 9. This CDR3 is built from 17 residues. The V gene's germline CDR1 is SGHRS and CDR2 YFSETQ. CDR3 nucleotides: TGCGCCAGCAGACTCCTGCCGGGACTAGCGGGAGGGAATGAGCAGTTCTTC. Amino acids: CASRLLPGLAGGNEQFF.

This clone came up a few times. The V call is TRBV7-7, the J call TRBJ2-2; D unresolved. CDR1 and CDR2 from the germline V gene are SSHAT and FNYEAQ (reference sequence). The V and J ends lost 1 base and 2 bases respectively, with 5 bases between them. This CDR3 contains 14 residues. CDR3 nucleotides: TGTGCCAGCAGCTTAGGCCGAAACACCGGGGAGCTGTTTTTT. Protein sequence: CASSLGRNTGELFF.

The chain couples TRBV9 to TRBJ2-1; no clear D gene. Germline values: CDR1 SGDLS, CDR2 YYNGEE. V lost 4 bases to trimming and J lost 6 bases, with 11 bases between them. CDR3 size: 13 residues. CDR3 amino acids: CASSLSPPNEQFF. CDR3 DNA sequence: TGTGCCAGCAGCCTCTCTCCTCCCAATGAGCAGTTCTTC.